This T cell receptor beta chain originates from a study of control samples from healthy donors and cancer patients. Data came from immunoSEQ multiplex PCR; TCRdb stores just in-frame clones and leaves some out. Among approximately 100,000 clones, 86% were seen once, and the ten largest hold 20% to 25%. CDR1 is LGHNA, CDR2 YNFKEQ, per germline. CDR3 size: 15 residues. V dropped 2 bases and J dropped 5 bases, with 12 bases sitting between them. Specimen: blood. V is TRBV4-2 and J is TRBJ2-2; D tentatively fits TRBD1 or TRBD2 (5 bases each). This TCR derives from a man aged 25 to 45 in good health. CDR3 in amino acids: CASSQSREGTGELFF. The CDR3 DNA sequence: TGTGCCAGCAGCCAAAGCCGCGAGGGGACCGGGGAGCTGTTTTTT.